The clone carrying this T cell receptor (beta chain) was seen a single time. Its antigen remains unidentified. FACS was used to enrich TEMRA cells, whereas the CD8+ and CD4+ T cells were obtained by negative isolation. This sample was taken from a study of CD8 T cells in Susac syndrome. Looking at the study overall: Clinical remission applied to under ten sequenced Susac syndrome patients, and more than five had active disease. Blood was drawn from Susac syndrome patients while they were therapy-naive, on corticosteroids, or on intravenous immunoglobulin alone. Findings and caveats of the study: None of the CD4+ T cell repertoires in Susac syndrome showed clonal expansion.

V was pared by 1 base and J by 3 bases, with 7 bases between. The CDR3 consists of 14 residues. CDR1 is SGHDN, CDR2 FVKESK, per germline. An amount of RNA that ranged from roughly 0.5 to 1 ug was reverse transcribed with random hexamers. TCRdb fed the immunoSEQ multiplex PCR reads into MiXCR, producing one record per CDR3 protein. This sample has about 150,000 distinct CDR3 sequences, with roughly 95% found just once. The receptor comes from a human donor with Susac syndrome. Sequences were obtained from CD4+ T cells from PBMCs. The chain is built from TRBV14 and TRBJ2-1; no firm D call. CDR3 region: CASSQAANYNEQFF. CDR3 bases: TGTGCCAGCAGCCAAGCCGCGAACTACAATGAGCAGTTCTTC.